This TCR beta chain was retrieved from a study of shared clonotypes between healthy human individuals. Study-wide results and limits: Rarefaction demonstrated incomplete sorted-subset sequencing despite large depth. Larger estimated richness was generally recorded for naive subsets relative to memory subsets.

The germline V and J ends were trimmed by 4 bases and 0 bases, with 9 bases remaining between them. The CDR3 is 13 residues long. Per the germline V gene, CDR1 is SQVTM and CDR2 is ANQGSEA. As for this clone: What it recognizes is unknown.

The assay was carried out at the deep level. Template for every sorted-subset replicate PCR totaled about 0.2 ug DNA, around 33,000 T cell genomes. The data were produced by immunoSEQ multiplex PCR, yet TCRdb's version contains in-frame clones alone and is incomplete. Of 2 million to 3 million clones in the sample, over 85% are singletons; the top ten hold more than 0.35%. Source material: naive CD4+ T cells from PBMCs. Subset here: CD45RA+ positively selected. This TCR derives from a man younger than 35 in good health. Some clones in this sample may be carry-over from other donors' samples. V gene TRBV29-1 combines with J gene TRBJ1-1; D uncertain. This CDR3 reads CSVAKLMNTEAFF. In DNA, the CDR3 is TGCAGCGTTGCCAAGTTAATGAACACTGAAGCTTTCTTT.